One sample yielded the 14 T cell receptor beta chains listed below, sequenced in a study of OX40 agonist ivuxolimab in advanced cancers. Sequencing used immunoSEQ multiplex PCR; TCRdb keeps in-frame clones, though not all of them. The table has roughly 32,000 clones, roughly 91% seen once. The sample in question was CD4+ or CD8+ T cells sorted from blood, obtained in a trial of the OX40 agonist ivuxolimab. These receptors were taken from an adult with an advanced solid tumor such as melanoma, head and neck, liver or kidney cancer.

The chain is built from TRBV5-1 and TRBJ1-1, with TRBD1 as a possible D gene (6 bases). Trimming shortened V by 7 bases and J by 5 bases, and 18 bases separated the two germline ends. The CDR3 totals 14 residues. The germline gives CDR1 SGHRS, CDR2 YFSETQ. The CDR3 sequence is CASGGGTQGTEAFF. The DNA for the CDR3 is TGCGCCAGCGGGGGCGGGACCCAGGGGACTGAAGCTTTCTTT.

The chain has TRBV10-2 and TRBJ1-2, with TRBD1 matching 7 bases. The CDR3 length is 13 residues. Germline lookup yields CDR1 WSHSY and CDR2 SAAADI. V was clipped by 5 bases and J by 7 bases; unmatched bases: 7. CDR3 in DNA: TGCGCCAGCAGTCAGGGGGAAGTAGGTGGCTACACCTTC. Encoded protein: CASSQGEVGGYTF.

The chain carries TRBV5-4 and TRBJ1-4; D may be TRBD1 (5 bases). The V gene's germline CDR1 is SGHNT and CDR2 YYREEE (reference sequence). The CDR3 sequence is 16 residues long. Trimming stripped 0 bases from V and 0 bases from J, with 9 bases between. CDR3 loop: CASSLVGPTTNEKLFF. The CDR3 DNA reads TGTGCCAGCAGCTTGGTGGGGCCTACAACTAATGAAAAACTGTTTTTT.

In this sample, this clone turned up once. This chain links TRBV6-1 with TRBJ2-5, with D maybe TRBD2 (5 bases). With the DNA end fitting TRBJ2-7 better, the J assignment may be wrong. Germline CDR1 and CDR2: MNHNS and SASEGT. The CDR3 has 15 amino acids. The CDR3 spells CASSEFGLAHYEQYF. The CDR3 DNA reads as TGTGCCAGCAGTGAATTCGGACTTGCCCACTACGAGCAGTACTTC.

A word on this clone: This specimen includes other DNA sequences encoding the same CDR3. J is TRBJ1-5 and V is TRBV18; tentative D call: TRBD1 (5 bases). The germline V gene has CDR1 KGHSH and CDR2 LQKENI. The V end was cut by 2 bases, the J end by 5 bases, with 10 bases between. The length of the CDR3 is 14 residues. The CDR3 nucleotides are TGTGCCAGCTCACCAGGTCAGGGCGATCAGCCCCAGCATTTT. As protein: CASSPGQGDQPQHF.

The CDR3 coding sequence is TGTGCCAGCAGTGAGCCAGACGGCAACTATGGCTACACCTTC. This sequence encodes CASSEPDGNYGYTF. The rearrangement uses TRBV6-1 and TRBJ1-2; D gene unclear. The CDR3 spans 14 residues. The V end was cut by 3 bases, the J end by 2 bases, with 10 bases between. Per the germline V gene, CDR1 is MNHNS and CDR2 is SASEGT.

This chain connects TRBV2 to TRBJ1-5; TRBD1 is a possible D gene (6 bases). V was pared by 6 bases and J by 0 bases, with 12 bases between. Germline-derived CDR1 and CDR2 are SNHLY and FYNNEI. The CDR3 consists of 15 residues. The chain's CDR3 is CASSPRGISNQPQHF. In nucleotides, the CDR3 is TGTGCCAGCAGCCCGAGGGGGATTAGCAATCAGCCCCAGCATTTT.

This chain links TRBV7-3 with TRBJ1-1, with D possibly being TRBD1 (5 bases). The germline V gene has CDR1 SGHTA and CDR2 FQGTGA. V was shortened by 3 bases and J by 1 base, with 9 bases between the two germline ends. This CDR3 contains 14 residues. The chain's CDR3 is CASSFDRWNTEAFF. CDR3 nucleotide sequence: TGTGCCAGCAGCTTTGACAGATGGAACACTGAAGCTTTCTTT.

This clone has just one count. The genes are TRBV9 and TRBJ2-1; 9 positions agree with TRBD2. Germline V gives CDR1 SGDLS, CDR2 YYNGEE. Trimming cost V 1 base and J 4 bases; bases outside gene matches: 9. The CDR3 is 17 residues long. CDR3 loop: CASSVSSGGFSYNEQFF. CDR3 bases: TGTGCCAGCAGCGTATCAAGCGGGGGGTTCTCATACAATGAGCAGTTCTTC.

This chain links TRBV6-5 with TRBJ1-2; no clear D. The CDR3 has 14 residues. CDR1 is MNHEY and CDR2 is SVGAGI in the germline V gene. V was pared by 2 bases and J by 8 bases, with 15 bases between. CDR3 nucleotides: TGTGCCAGCAGTTACCCGGGTTCTTTGGAGGGCTACACCTTC. Translation: CASSYPGSLEGYTF.

In this sample, this clone turned up once. V and J are TRBV4-1 and TRBJ2-3; perhaps TRBD1 as D (5 bases). Looked up from germline, CDR1 is MGHRA and CDR2 is YSYEKL. This CDR3 comprises 14 residues. Trimming stripped 5 bases from V and 4 bases from J, with 13 bases between. This CDR3 is CASSKFRDPDTQYF. The CDR3, as DNA: TGCGCCAGCAGCAAATTCAGGGATCCAGATACGCAGTATTTT.

The chain employs TRBV10-3 and TRBJ2-3; D is perhaps TRBD1 or TRBD2 (6 bases each). Germline V gives CDR1 ENHRY, CDR2 SYGVKD. V lost 10 bases and J lost 0, with 8 bases in between. The CDR3 runs 12 residues. The CDR3 spells CATGASTDTQYF. CDR3 coding DNA: TGTGCCACGGGGGCTAGCACAGATACGCAGTATTTT.

This clone was seen a single time. The chain combines TRBV7-9 with TRBJ1-2, with 9 bases matching TRBD1. Germline CDR1 SEHNR, CDR2 FQNEAQ (reference sequence). The CDR3 length is 14 residues. J was trimmed by 6 bases and V by 5 bases; bases with no gene match: 7. The CDR3 sequence is CASSHEGTGNGYTF. DNA for the CDR3: TGTGCCAGCAGCCACGAGGGGACAGGGAATGGCTACACCTTC.

This chain links TRBV4-2 with TRBJ2-1, with no clear D. Germline V lookup: CDR1 LGHNA, CDR2 YNFKEQ. V lost 0 bases to trimming and J lost 9 bases, with 21 bases between them. The CDR3 contains 17 residues. For the CDR3, the DNA is TGTGCCAGCAGCCAAGATTTTGGTTTAACCACAAATTTTGAGCAGTTCTTC. Amino acids: CASSQDFGLTTNFEQFF.